The clone carrying this T cell receptor (beta chain) was observed a few times. The antigen is undetermined. The sample comes from a study of response to subunit inactivated influenza vaccine. Germline trimming cut 0 bases from V and 5 bases from J; bases unmatched to any gene: 10. This CDR3 spans 18 amino acids. Looked up from germline, CDR1 is LGHNA and CDR2 is YSLEER. TCRdb called the RT-PCR reads again in MiXCR, with one record for every CDR3 protein. The table has 300,000 to 350,000 distinct CDR3 sequences, 22% seen once; the top ten hold approximately 10%. General study results and limits: Few additional T cells are recruited per seasonal influenza vaccination, authors suggested.

This clonotype was obtained from a man between 50 and 75 years old who received an inactivated influenza vaccine. Material: PBMCs from blood, obtained 21 months after vaccination. This sequence joins TRBV4-3 and TRBJ1-6, with TRBD1 identical over 7 bases. The CDR3 region has the DNA TGCGCCAGCAGCCAAGATAGTCAATGGACAGGCGATAATTCACCCCTCCACTTT. It encodes CASSQDSQWTGDNSPLHF.